This T cell receptor (beta chain) originates from a study of cytomegalovirus exposure and HLA in healthy donors. A multiplex PCR was run with 60 Vbeta primers and 13 Jbeta primers. Sequencing used immunoSEQ multiplex PCR; TCRdb keeps in-frame clones, though not all of them. Of around 140,000 clones in the sample, 75% to 90% were seen once. What was sequenced was PBMCs. The source of this sequence is a middle-aged man in good health and CMV-seronegative.

CDR3 protein: CASGSGTGELFF. The CDR3 region has the DNA TGTGCCAGCGGGAGCGGGACGGGGGAGCTGTTTTTT. The J gene is TRBJ2-2, the V gene TRBV25-1, with 7 bases lining up with TRBD2. Germline CDR1 MGHDK, CDR2 SYGVNS. Germline trimming cut 8 bases from V and 8 bases from J; bases unmatched to any gene: 5. The CDR3 has 12 amino acids. Full variable domain (rest looked up from reference TRBV25-1 and TRBJ2-2): EADIYQTPRYLVIGTGKKITLECSQTMGHDKMYWYQQDPGMELHLIHYSYGVNSTEKGDLSSESTVSRIRTEHFPLTLESARPSHTSQYLCASGSGTGELFFGEGSRLTVL.